A single sample gave rise to the 7 T cell receptor beta chains below, sequenced in a study of control samples from healthy donors and cancer patients. Generated by immunoSEQ multiplex PCR, the TCRdb table keeps only in-frame clones and is missing some. Here the sample spans about 79,000 clones, 93% being singletons. What was sequenced was PBMCs. The receptors stem from a woman aged 40 to 50 with lung cancer.

This clone was detected once. The V gene is TRBV19, the J gene TRBJ1-6; TRBD1 agrees at 7 bases. After removal of 9 bases from V and 5 bases from J, the junction contained 4 bases not matched to a gene. CDR3 length: 13 residues. Germline loops: CDR1 LNHDA, CDR2 SQIVND (reference sequence). CDR3 sequence reads: CASRDSDNSPLHF. DNA of the CDR3: TGTGCCAGCCGGGACAGCGATAATTCACCCCTCCACTTT. Together with reference TRBV19 and TRBJ1-6, the CDR3 gives the full variable domain: DGGITQSPKYLFRKEGQNVTLSCEQNLNHDAMYWYRQDPGQGLRLIYYSQIVNDFQKGDIAEGYSVSREKKESFPLTVTSAQKNPTAFYLCASRDSDNSPLHFGNGTRLTVT.

This rearrangement joins TRBV19 to TRBJ2-5; TRBD2 aligns across 8 bases. CDR1 and CDR2 (germline): LNHDA, SQIVND (reference sequence). After removal of 3 bases from V and 6 bases from J, the junction contained 9 bases not matched to a gene. This CDR3 is built from 15 residues. Here the CDR3 reads CASSILRGGHQTQYF. The CDR3 DNA is TGTGCCAGTAGTATCCTTCGGGGGGGCCACCAGACCCAGTACTTC.

The chain employs TRBV12-3 or TRBV12-4 and TRBJ1-3; no definite D call. Between the trimmed V and J ends, which lost 7 bases and 4 bases, there was a span of 11 bases. This CDR3 is 13 amino acids long. CDR3 residues: CASTIRLGNTIYF. The CDR3 DNA reads as TGTGCCAGCACTATTCGGTTGGGAAACACCATATATTTT.

The V call is TRBV18, the J call TRBJ2-7; D could derive from TRBD1 or TRBD2 (5 bases each). The germline gives CDR1 KGHSH, CDR2 LQKENI. V was pared by 2 bases and J by 6 bases, with 11 bases between. The CDR3 consists of 13 residues. In DNA, the CDR3 is TGTGCCAGCTCACCAGTACGGGGCGGCGAGCAGTACTTC. It encodes CASSPVRGGEQYF.

This chain links TRBV15 with TRBJ2-3; D possibly matches TRBD1 or TRBD2 (5 bases each). The CDR3 has 15 residues. The V gene lost 3 bases and the J gene lost 1 base, with 11 bases spanning the gap. CDR1 and CDR2 (germline): LNHNV, YYDKDF (reference sequence). The CDR3 protein is CATSRGDGGTDTQYF. The DNA for the CDR3 is TGTGCCACCAGCAGGGGGGACGGAGGCACAGATACGCAGTATTTT.

The chain has TRBV11-2 and TRBJ1-4, with a weak D call TRBD1 (6 bases). Germline CDR1 and CDR2: SGHAT and FQNNGV. The CDR3 runs to 13 residues. The V and J ends lost 5 bases and 7 bases respectively, with 11 bases between them. Written as DNA, the CDR3 is TGTGCCAGCAGCCCCAGGACAGTTGAAAAACTGTTTTTT. Its protein product is CASSPRTVEKLFF.

This chain connects TRBV24-1 to TRBJ1-2, with D maybe TRBD1 (5 bases). CDR3 length equals 15 residues. Per germline, CDR1 KGHDR and CDR2 SFDVKD. V lost 11 bases and J lost 3, with 21 bases in between. CDR3 bases: TGTGCCAAACCCTACGTGAAAGGACATGACTATGGCTACACCTTC. Amino acids: CAKPYVKGHDYGYTF.